This T cell receptor (beta chain) was identified in a study of blood T cell repertoires in COVID-19 (TCRdb year 2020). Broadly, across the study: Collaborator samples came from the United States, Italy and Spain and covered acute and convalescent phases of COVID-19. HLA class I and class II types, where available, came from metadata supplied by the sample provider rather than from assay-based typing. The repertoires were released in a freely available public database meant as a resource for research on the immune response to SARS-CoV-2. The prospective study material was composed of cDNA or gDNA derived from T cells, B-cell-depleted T cells, or PBMCs. The dataset comprised deeply sampled blood TCRbeta repertoires from subjects exposed to, actively infected with, or recovered from COVID-19. A de-identified subject ID, COVID-19 status, age in years and sex were almost always included in the sample metadata. Samples were obtained from the ongoing ImmuneRACE study (first 160 participants) and from approximately 1,200 subjects provided by 6 global collaborators.

The investigation overall reported the following: The quantity of clinical and demographic metadata differed by source and by participant and was supplied without curation.

As for this clone: It has no known antigen specificity. There are no base qualities to consult, and no much larger clone falls within one base.

TCRbeta CDR3 regions were amplified from genomic DNA by means of the immunoSEQ Assay, a bias-controlled multiplex PCR. Turning to the authors' computational methods: The number of nucleated cells in each sample was estimated by amplification of reference gene primers within the assay. To quantify the absolute abundance of each unique TCRbeta CDR3 rearrangement, sequence reads were collapsed and filtered. For each sample, productive Simpson clonality was calculated as the square root of Simpson's diversity index across productive rearrangements. Here the immuneACCESS table is served through TCRdb, limited to in-frame sequences with V and J called. Missing clones are a known gap in these copies; in checked studies unresolved V genes cover under half, and the rest lacks a known reason. The V and J calls and clone size come from that table; D and trimming were worked out from the DNA. Counted in this sample were some 93,000 clones; more than 75% of them appeared once. The ten biggest clones cover about 24% of the sample.

Whole blood was collected in K2EDTA tubes by collaborating institutions according to the institutions' own protocols. For TCRbeta analysis, collaborators shipped samples as frozen whole blood, isolated PBMCs, or DNA extracted from either of those sample types. A distance of 10 bases separates the germline ends of V and J, which lose 3 bases and 7 bases respectively. The germline V gene (reference sequence) yields LGHDT for CDR1 and YNNKEL for CDR2. From the cysteine through the phenylalanine, the CDR3 covers 13 amino acids. Only the CDR3 DNA is retained, 39 bases long and in frame from the first base.

Sequencing was done on a sample of peripheral blood. This receptor was identified in a human donor in a cohort sampled during active COVID-19. The chain links TRBV3-1 (or the pseudogene TRBV3-2) with TRBJ1-5; the D gene is not confidently resolved. The CDR3 protein: CASSQWGDQPQHF. The DNA sequence follows: TGTGCCAGCAGCCAGTGGGGAGACCAGCCCCAGCATTTT.